The 32 T cell receptor beta chains given below trace back to one sample, sequenced in a study of blood T cell repertoires in COVID-19. The protocol was immunoSEQ multiplex PCR, while the TCRdb copy is restricted to in-frame clones and leaves out a portion. The table has about 100,000 clones, over 65% seen once; the top ten hold roughly 13%. The sequenced material came from peripheral blood. The receptor set was obtained from a human donor in a cohort sampled during active COVID-19.

The chain combines TRBV5-1 with TRBJ2-1; 7 bases map to TRBD2. The J segment lost 7 bases and the V segment lost 1 base, leaving 8 bases of the junction unmatched. The CDR3 consists of 15 residues. Germline V gene lookup returns CDR1 SGHRS and CDR2 YFSETQ. The CDR3 loop is CASSLNGGRGNEQFF. The DNA of the CDR3 is TGCGCCAGCAGCTTGAATGGCGGGAGAGGTAATGAGCAGTTCTTC.

This clone was counted only a few times. The chain has TRBV3-1 (or the pseudogene TRBV3-2) and TRBJ1-3; the D gene is possibly TRBD1 (5 bases). The CDR3 consists of 14 residues. Germline CDR1 and CDR2: LGHDT and YNNKEL (reference sequence). V lost 3 bases, J lost 2 bases, and 8 bases lay in between. The CDR3 region is CASSQLTAGNTIYF. The CDR3 DNA follows: TGTGCCAGCAGCCAGCTGACAGCTGGAAACACCATATATTTT.

This rearrangement joins TRBV7-6 to TRBJ2-2; TRBD2 is a possible D gene (6 bases). Germline V gene data show CDR1 as SGHVS and CDR2 as FNYEAQ. Trimming stripped 4 bases from V and 0 bases from J, with 12 bases between. There are 16 residues in the CDR3. The CDR3 DNA reads as TGTGCCAGCAGCTACTCCGGGACTCCGAACACCGGGGAGCTGTTTTTT. It is translated as CASSYSGTPNTGELFF.

This clone was seen more than once but under ten times. The chain recombines TRBV6-1 with TRBJ1-5; D possibly corresponds to TRBD1 (6 bases). Germline values: CDR1 MNHNS, CDR2 SASEGT. The CDR3 spans 17 residues. The V and J ends lost 2 bases and 1 base respectively, with 15 bases between them. The CDR3 loop is CASSESRGGWSNQPQHF. CDR3 sequence (DNA): TGTGCCAGCAGTGAAAGTAGGGGGGGCTGGAGCAATCAGCCCCAGCATTTT.

The chain couples TRBV7-2 to TRBJ2-3; 12 positions match TRBD2. Trimming took 1 base from V and 5 from J; bases not matched to a gene: 7. Per germline, CDR1 SGHTA and CDR2 FQGNSA. CDR3 length: 17 residues. The CDR3 region has the DNA TGTGCCAGCAGCTTAGTTGATTTGACTAGCGGGAGAGATACGCAGTATTTT. Its protein product is CASSLVDLTSGRDTQYF.

The rearrangement joins TRBV6-2 or TRBV6-3 to TRBJ1-2, with a possible D match to TRBD1 (6 bases). Trimming took off 0 bases at V and 4 bases at J, with 9 bases between the two ends. From germline, CDR1 is MNHEY and CDR2 SVGEGT. CDR3 length equals 14 residues. CDR3 amino acids: CASSYSSQGYGYTF. The CDR3 DNA follows: TGTGCCAGCAGTTACTCGTCACAGGGCTATGGCTACACCTTC.

The chain combines TRBV4-3 with TRBJ1-2; 11 bases map to TRBD1. Trimming removed 4 bases from V and 0 bases from J; junction bases left unmatched: 4. The germline CDR1 and CDR2 sequences are LGHNA and YSLEER. The CDR3 consists of 16 residues. CDR3 nucleotide sequence: TGCGCCAGCAGCCCAGGGACAGGGGGGACTAACTATGGCTACACCTTC. Its protein product is CASSPGTGGTNYGYTF.

The chain joins TRBV3-1 (or the pseudogene TRBV3-2) to TRBJ2-1, with 7 bases that match TRBD1. The J segment lost 2 bases and the V segment lost 0 bases, leaving 4 bases of the junction unmatched. The CDR3 is 16 amino acids. The germline V gene has CDR1 LGHDT and CDR2 YNNKEL (reference sequence). CDR3 sequence reads: CASSQDFRGTYNEQFF. CDR3 bases: TGTGCCAGCAGCCAAGACTTCAGGGGGACCTACAATGAGCAGTTCTTC.

The chain couples TRBV6-4 to TRBJ1-1, with no clear D. Germline-derived CDR1 and CDR2 are MRHNA and SNTAGT. This CDR3 spans 14 amino acids. The V and J ends lost 6 bases and 5 bases respectively, with 16 bases between them. The CDR3 reads CASSEQESGTEAFF. CDR3 in DNA: TGTGCCAGCAGCGAGCAGGAGTCGGGAACTGAAGCTTTCTTT.

J is TRBJ2-1 and V is TRBV6-5, with D maybe TRBD2 (6 bases). This CDR3 comprises 15 residues. Trimming took 8 bases from V and 0 from J, leaving 14 bases between them. Germline assignment: CDR1 MNHEY and CDR2 SVGAGI. The CDR3 spells CASSLAASSYNEQFF. The CDR3 DNA is TGTGCCAGCTCCTTAGCGGCGAGCTCCTACAATGAGCAGTTCTTC.

V usage is TRBV7-2 and J usage is TRBJ2-1; the match to TRBD1 covers 7 bases. Looked up from germline, CDR1 is SGHTA and CDR2 is FQGNSA. With 0 bases clipped from V and 4 bases from J, the junction kept 3 bases outside the gene matches. This CDR3 contains 15 residues. The CDR3, as DNA: TGTGCCAGCAGCTTAGCAGGGGGCGCTTACAATGAGCAGTTCTTC. Protein: CASSLAGGAYNEQFF.

This chain connects TRBV7-2 to TRBJ2-1; 15 nucleotides agree with TRBD2. V shed 6 bases, J shed 9 bases, and the junction held 6 bases outside the gene matches. CDR1 and CDR2 (germline): SGHTA, FQGNSA. CDR3 size: 15 residues. In DNA, the CDR3 is TGTGCCAGCAGTTGGACTAGCGGGAGGGCCCCTGAGCAGTTCTTC. Encoded protein: CASSWTSGRAPEQFF.

CDR3 amino acids: CASSGLAERTDTQYF. DNA of the CDR3: TGTGCCAGCAGCGGACTAGCGGAGCGCACAGATACGCAGTATTTT. V and J are TRBV3-1 (or the pseudogene TRBV3-2) and TRBJ2-3; the match to TRBD2 covers 10 bases. V gave up 5 bases and J gave up 1 base; unmatched junction bases: 3. The germline V gene has CDR1 LGHDT and CDR2 YNNKEL (reference sequence). The CDR3 is 15 amino acids.

The chain has TRBV9 and TRBJ2-1, with TRBD2 matching 10 bases. Germline CDR1 and CDR2: SGDLS and YYNGEE. The CDR3 loop spans 15 amino acids. V lost 1 base, J lost 8 bases, and 6 bases stayed unmatched. CDR3 bases: TGTGCCAGCAGCGTAAGCGGGAGGGCCCGAGATGAGCAGTTCTTC. Its protein product is CASSVSGRARDEQFF.

As DNA, the CDR3 is TGTGCCAGCAGCCAAGTCGGGACAGGGGCTGGAAACACCATATATTTT. Translating it yields CASSQVGTGAGNTIYF. This chain links TRBV3-1 (or the pseudogene TRBV3-2) with TRBJ1-3; 10 positions match TRBD1. The CDR3 totals 16 residues. The V gene's germline CDR1 is LGHDT and CDR2 YNNKEL (reference sequence). Trimming at V came to 1 base and at J to 2 bases, leaving 2 bases not matched to a gene.

The chain carries TRBV7-2 and TRBJ1-6; D is unclear. Germline V CDR1 and CDR2: SGHTA, FQGNSA. Trimming stripped 6 bases from V and 7 bases from J, with 13 bases between. The CDR3 is made up of 14 amino acids. The CDR3 reads CASSMLTANSPLHF. The CDR3 nucleotides read TGTGCCAGCAGTATGTTGACTGCAAATTCACCCCTCCACTTT.

The CDR3 region is CASSLGQGTYNEQFF. The CDR3 DNA reads as TGTGCCAGCAGCCTCGGACAGGGGACCTACAATGAGCAGTTCTTC. The rearrangement joins TRBV11-2 to TRBJ2-1; 9 bases map to TRBD1. V gave up 5 bases and J gave up 2 bases; unmatched junction bases: 4. The CDR3 is 15 amino acids. CDR1 and CDR2 (germline): SGHAT, FQNNGV. Combining the CDR3 with reference TRBV11-2 and TRBJ2-1 gives the whole variable domain EAGVAQSPRYKIIEKRQSVAFWCNPISGHATLYWYQQILGQGPKLLIQFQNNGVVDDSQLPKDRFSAERLKGVDSTLKIQPAKLEDSAVYLCASSLGQGTYNEQFFGPGTRLTVL.

The chain employs TRBV6-2 or TRBV6-3 and TRBJ2-3; 10 positions match TRBD2. The germline V gene has CDR1 MNHEY and CDR2 SVGEGT. The CDR3 is made up of 19 amino acids. Germline trimming cut 0 bases from V and 4 bases from J; bases unmatched to any gene: 13. This CDR3 reads CASSYSGAEAGGPSDTQYF. In DNA form, the CDR3 reads TGTGCCAGCAGTTACTCAGGGGCCGAAGCGGGAGGGCCGTCAGATACGCAGTATTTT.

The genes are TRBV12-3 or TRBV12-4 and TRBJ1-2, with D possibly TRBD1 on 5 matching bases. V lost 3 bases, J lost 5 bases, and 7 bases lay in between. This CDR3 has 12 residues. This CDR3 reads CASSFGGYGYTF. The CDR3 DNA follows: TGTGCCAGCAGTTTTGGGGGGTATGGCTACACCTTC.

This chain joins TRBV2 and TRBJ2-1; D is ambiguous. The CDR3 has 12 amino acids. Trimming left V 3 bases short and J 12 bases short, with 12 bases between. Germline CDR1 and CDR2: SNHLY and FYNNEI. The CDR3 protein is CASSDWVTGQFF. The CDR3 region has the DNA TGTGCCAGCAGTGACTGGGTCACGGGGCAGTTCTTC.

This chain links TRBV4-1 with TRBJ1-1; 7 bases are shared with TRBD1. The germline gives CDR1 MGHRA, CDR2 YSYEKL. This CDR3 is built from 15 residues. J was trimmed by 0 bases and V by 3 bases; bases with no gene match: 4. The CDR3 region is CASSQAQGMNTEAFF. In nucleotides, the CDR3 is TGCGCCAGCAGCCAGGCACAGGGGATGAACACTGAAGCTTTCTTT.

J is TRBJ2-2 and V is TRBV7-6; 8 bases fit TRBD2. This CDR3 is 16 amino acids long. Germline-derived CDR1 and CDR2 are SGHVS and FNYEAQ. The J segment lost 7 bases and the V segment lost 6 bases, leaving 13 bases of the junction unmatched. This chain's CDR3 is CASRSAFGRALGELFF. CDR3 bases: TGTGCCAGCAGGTCCGCTTTCGGGAGGGCCCTCGGGGAGCTGTTTTTT.

This clone was observed a few times. V is TRBV10-2 and J is TRBJ2-7, with 10 bases aligning to TRBD1. V dropped 2 bases and J dropped 5; count of bases not matched to a gene: 3. The germline V gene encodes CDR1 WSHSY and CDR2 SAAADI. The CDR3 is made up of 14 amino acids. The CDR3 loop reads CASSEPGQGNEQYF. The CDR3 DNA reads as TGCGCCAGCAGTGAGCCGGGACAGGGGAACGAGCAGTACTTC.

The CDR3 sequence: CASSLGLGVAGAKEQYF. The CDR3, as DNA: TGTGCCAGCAGCTTGGGCTTAGGGGTAGCGGGGGCTAAAGAGCAGTACTTC. The chain employs TRBV5-4 and TRBJ2-7; 9 nucleotides match TRBD2. Germline V CDR1 and CDR2: SGHNT, YYREEE (reference sequence). CDR3 length equals 17 residues. Unmatched junction bases numbered 14, after V lost 0 bases and J lost 7 bases.

The chain recombines TRBV19 with TRBJ2-6, with a possible D match to TRBD1 (6 bases). This CDR3 has 15 amino acids. The germline V and J ends were trimmed by 6 bases and 4 bases, with 13 bases remaining between them. CDR1 is LNHDA and CDR2 is SQIVND in the germline V gene (reference sequence). CDR3 residues: CASSRQVFGANVLTF. The CDR3 coding sequence is TGTGCCAGTAGCCGACAGGTGTTCGGGGCCAACGTCCTGACTTTC.

This sequence joins TRBV10-3 and TRBJ1-5, with D perhaps matching TRBD1 (6 bases). V lost 6 bases, J lost 2 bases, and 14 bases lay in between. From germline, CDR1 is ENHRY and CDR2 SYGVKD. CDR3 size: 15 residues. The CDR3 DNA is TGTGCCATCAGGCAATCGACAGGAGGCAATCAGCCCCAGCATTTT. Translated: CAIRQSTGGNQPQHF.

The chain carries TRBV10-2 and TRBJ2-2; 13 bases map to TRBD2. J was trimmed by 6 bases and V by 7 bases; bases with no gene match: 8. The CDR3 is 16 residues long. Germline V lookup: CDR1 WSHSY, CDR2 SAAADI. CDR3 DNA sequence: TGCGCCAGCACCAGGACTAGCGGGAGAATCGCCGGGGAGCTGTTTTTT. This sequence encodes CASTRTSGRIAGELFF.

The J gene is TRBJ2-4, the V gene TRBV10-2; TRBD2 agrees at 14 bases. V gave up 0 bases and J gave up 2 bases; unmatched junction bases: 12. Germline loops: CDR1 WSHSY, CDR2 SAAADI. The CDR3 covers 21 residues. In DNA form, the CDR3 reads TGCGCCAGCAGTGAGTCTGGGACTAGCGGGAGTTCTAAGTGGACCAAAAACATTCAGTACTTC. As protein: CASSESGTSGSSKWTKNIQYF.

This clone was recorded only once. The chain couples TRBV5-6 to TRBJ1-4; TRBD1 might be the D (6 bases). Trimming removed 3 bases at V and 7 bases at J, with 10 bases between. In germline, CDR1 is SGHDT, CDR2 YYEEEE. The CDR3 sequence is 13 residues long. The CDR3, as DNA: TGTGCCAGCAGCTCACAGGGAATTGAAAAACTGTTTTTT. Translated: CASSSQGIEKLFF.

The J gene is TRBJ2-3, the V gene TRBV5-1; 11 bases line up with TRBD2. After removal of 4 bases from V and 6 bases from J, the junction contained 10 bases not matched to a gene. The length of the CDR3 is 16 residues. Germline loops: CDR1 SGHRS, CDR2 YFSETQ. CDR3 nucleotide sequence: TGCGCCAGCAGCAGGTGGACTAGCGGGCTGGGCGATACGCAGTATTTT. Its protein is CASSRWTSGLGDTQYF.

V and J are TRBV4-3 and TRBJ2-1; 7 positions agree with TRBD2. Germline CDR1 and CDR2: LGHNA and YSLEER. Trimming removed 0 bases from V and 3 bases from J; junction bases left unmatched: 5. The CDR3 is 16 residues long. CDR3 nucleotide sequence: TGCGCCAGCAGCCAAGATGGAGCGGGGCTCTACAATGAGCAGTTCTTC. Its protein product is CASSQDGAGLYNEQFF.

The chain recombines TRBV7-9 with TRBJ1-2, with no clear D. From germline, CDR1 is SEHNR and CDR2 FQNEAQ (reference sequence). The V end lost 7 bases, the J end lost 2 bases, and 14 bases lay between the germline ends. CDR3 length equals 14 residues. The CDR3 spells CASTRREYNYGYTF. As DNA, the CDR3 is TGTGCCAGCACGCGACGGGAGTACAACTATGGCTACACCTTC.